This T cell receptor beta chain was recovered during a study of cytotoxic CD8 clonotypes in ibrutinib-treated CLL. TCRdb's table, derived via immunoSEQ multiplex PCR, lists solely in-frame clones and lacks some. This sample has 250,000 to 350,000 clones, with 76% found just once. This CDR3 is built from 21 residues. V lost 1 base to trimming and J lost 4 bases, with 32 bases between them. Germline CDR1 SGHRS, CDR2 YFSETQ. The input for sequencing was PBMCs, taken at disease progression, from a patient treated with ibrutinib. The J gene is TRBJ1-1, the V gene TRBV5-1, with a tentative D call TRBD1 (5 bases). The clonotype comes from a human donor with chronic lymphocytic leukemia. CDR3 sequence reads: CASSLSIRGEPLLEGSTEAFF. The DNA of the CDR3 is TGCGCCAGCAGCTTGTCCATTAGGGGAGAGCCTCTTCTTGAGGGAAGCACTGAAGCTTTCTTT.